The rows below give T cell receptor beta chains drawn from one sample of a study of OX40 agonist ivuxolimab in advanced cancers. Only in-frame clones appear in the TCRdb table, and some are missing; sequencing was by immunoSEQ multiplex PCR. The table shows 70,000 to 95,000 clones, with about 90% occurring only once. The input for sequencing was CD4+ or CD8+ T cells sorted from blood, taken in a trial of the OX40 agonist ivuxolimab. Source of these receptors: an adult with an advanced solid tumor such as melanoma, head and neck, liver or kidney cancer. Each CDR3 is given with its conserved first and last residue. Fields, in order: V gene, J gene, CDR3 length, D gene, clone size, CDR3 DNA, CDR3 protein. A D gene is named only where the DNA matches it firmly. Only part of the rows carry a size: once, few, many, or a class if the clone is expanded.

TRBV6-6	TRBJ2-2	13	-	-	TGTGCCAGCAGTTACATTAGAAACGGGGAGCTGTTTTTT	CASSYIRNGELFF
TRBV7-2	TRBJ2-5	16	TRBD1	-	TGTGCCAGCAGCTTAGCCCAGGGACAGGGGCAAGAGACCCAGTACTTC	CASSLAQGQGQETQYF
TRBV30	TRBJ2-3	15	-	-	TGTGCCTGGAGTCTACTCCCTCGACACTCAGATACGCAGTATTTT	CAWSLLPRHSDTQYF
TRBV5-1	TRBJ2-7	16	TRBD2	-	TGCGCCAGCAGCTTGGGCGCAGCGGGAAGCTCCTACGAGCAGTACTTC	CASSLGAAGSSYEQYF
TRBV7-3	TRBJ1-1	13	TRBD1	-	TGTGCCAGCAGACGCCAGGGGGACACTGAAGCTTTCTTT	CASRRQGDTEAFF
TRBV6-1	TRBJ2-2	18	-	-	TGTGCCAGCAGTGCCAGACGTACGGGACCCCGAGGCACCGGGGAGCTGTTTTTT	CASSARRTGPRGTGELFF
TRBV11-3	TRBJ2-2	18	TRBD2	-	TGTGCCAGCAGCTTGGGACCCTTAGCGGGAGTAATAACCGGGGAGCTGTTTTTT	CASSLGPLAGVITGELFF
TRBV10-1	TRBJ2-3	16	TRBD2	-	TGCGCCAGCAGTCGCACTAGCGGGGGGGCAGGAGATACGCAGTATTTT	CASSRTSGGAGDTQYF
TRBV11-1	TRBJ2-6	17	-	once	TGTGCCAGCAGCCCCGGGGCAGGGGTCTCTGGGGCCAACGTCCTGACTTTC	CASSPGAGVSGANVLTF
TRBV6-5	TRBJ1-1	13	-	-	TGTGCCAGCAGTTCCTACAGGAACACTGAAGCTTTCTTT	CASSSYRNTEAFF
TRBV18	TRBJ2-7	16	-	-	TGTGCCAGCTCACGAGACCCTCCAGGGGCCTCCTACGAGCAGTACTTC	CASSRDPPGASYEQYF
TRBV28	TRBJ2-7	17	TRBD1	-	TGTGCCAGCAGCCGTGAAAGGGACAGGGGGTATCCCTACGAGCAGTACTTC	CASSRERDRGYPYEQYF
TRBV7-3	TRBJ1-2	15	TRBD1	few	TGTGCCAGCAGCTCCGGGACAGGGAGTAACTATGGCTACACCTTC	CASSSGTGSNYGYTF
TRBV15	TRBJ2-5	14	-	-	TGTGCCACCAGCAGAGCGGGGAATCAAGAGACCCAGTACTTC	CATSRAGNQETQYF
TRBV2	TRBJ1-1	14	-	-	TGTGCCAGCAGTGAGCGGGGTTTGTGGACTGAAGCTTTCTTT	CASSERGLWTEAFF
TRBV6-1	TRBJ1-2	11	-	-	TGTGCCAGCAGTGAAGTTTATGGCTACACCTTC	CASSEVYGYTF
TRBV7-3	TRBJ1-1	15	TRBD1	-	TGTGCCAGCAGCCCCCCGTCAGGGGGCGGCACTGAAGCTTTCTTT	CASSPPSGGGTEAFF
TRBV2	TRBJ2-1	14	TRBD2	-	TGTGCCAGCTGGAGCGGGGGGGCTCCCAATGAGCAGTTCTTC	CASWSGGAPNEQFF
TRBV27	TRBJ2-2	15	-	-	TGTGCCAGCAGTTTATTGGCAGGGTTTGGCGGGGAGCTGTTTTTT	CASSLLAGFGGELFF
TRBV7-9	TRBJ1-2	13	-	-	TGTGCCAGCAGTACGGTGACGGGCTATGGCTACACCTTC	CASSTVTGYGYTF
TRBV5-1	TRBJ2-7	15	TRBD2	-	TGCGCCAGCAGCTTTCTAGCGGGAGAGCGCTACGAGCAGTACTTC	CASSFLAGERYEQYF
TRBV7-8	TRBJ2-2	15	TRBD2	-	TGTGCCAGCAGCCCCAGGACTAGCGGGGTCGGGGAGCTGTTTTTT	CASSPRTSGVGELFF
TRBV5-1	TRBJ1-2	16	-	-	TGCGCCAGCAGCTTGGTCGGGGGGGCCCAAAACTATGGCTACACCTTC	CASSLVGGAQNYGYTF
TRBV2	TRBJ1-2	12	-	-	TGTGCCAGAGAGCAGGGGCTCGGTGGCTACACCTTC	CAREQGLGGYTF
TRBV9	TRBJ2-1	17	-	once	TGTGCCAGCAGCGTAGGTGCCAGCACCTACTCCTACAATGAGCAGTTCTTC	CASSVGASTYSYNEQFF
TRBV11-3	TRBJ1-3	16	TRBD1	-	TGTGCCAGCAGCCACAACAGGGGACTGGCTGGAAACACCATATATTTT	CASSHNRGLAGNTIYF
TRBV5-1	TRBJ2-1	14	TRBD1	-	TGCGCCAGCAGCTACGGACAGGGGGTGGATGAGCAGTTCTTC	CASSYGQGVDEQFF
TRBV5-1	TRBJ2-1	13	-	-	TGCGCCAGCAGCTTGGAGCAGGGAAATGAGCAGTTCTTC	CASSLEQGNEQFF
TRBV18	TRBJ1-1	13	-	-	TGTGCCAGCTCACCAGGACAGCTCACTGAAGCTTTCTTT	CASSPGQLTEAFF
TRBV2	TRBJ2-7	14	-	-	TGTGCCAGCAGCGCCCCGACGGGGGCCTACGAGCAGTACTTC	CASSAPTGAYEQYF
TRBV30	TRBJ1-2	14	-	-	TGTGCCTGGAGACCAATTGGGATAGAGCATGGCTACACCTTC	CAWRPIGIEHGYTF
TRBV6-5	TRBJ2-7	14	-	-	TGTGCCAGCAGTTACTCGACAAGCCCTCACGAGCAGTACTTC	CASSYSTSPHEQYF
TRBV7-9	TRBJ2-7	12	-	few	TGTGCCAGCAGCCAACAGGGATACGAGCAGTACTTC	CASSQQGYEQYF
TRBV5-1	TRBJ2-2	15	-	-	TGCGCCAGCAGCTTGGCGGTCCAGAACACCGGGGAGCTGTTTTTT	CASSLAVQNTGELFF
TRBV6-5	TRBJ2-1	15	-	-	TGTGCCAGCAGGGGACCGGGACCTTCTTTGGCCCGGCAGTTCTTC	CASRGPGPSLARQFF
TRBV19	TRBJ2-7	14	TRBD1	-	TGTGCCAGTAGTACCCCAGGGGGCTGGTACGAGCAGTACTTC	CASSTPGGWYEQYF
TRBV5-4	TRBJ2-3	14	-	-	TGTGCCAGCAGCTCCTCAACCGGGACCCCCACGCAGTATTTT	CASSSSTGTPTQYF
TRBV11-2	TRBJ2-7	14	TRBD2	many	TGTGCCAGCAGCTTAAGTGCTAGCGGGATTGAGCAGTACTTC	CASSLSASGIEQYF